This entry is about one T cell receptor beta chain. The second PCR ran roughly 7 to 12 cycles with a sample-barcoded 5' primer and J-beta primers. TCRdb ran MiXCR on the 5' RACE reads and lists one entry per CDR3 protein. The sample shows about 640,000 distinct CDR3 sequences, 58% of them seen only once. These data belong to a study of blood T cells in healthy people across ages. CDR1 is MNHNS, CDR2 SASEGT, per germline. The CDR3 totals 17 residues. The germline V and J ends were trimmed by 6 bases and 0 bases, with 19 bases remaining between them. About 10 milliliters of peripheral blood were drawn from each donor into EDTA-treated tubes. Per-sample yields of isolated PBMCs were at least 6.5 million.

What was sequenced was blood. The rearrangement uses TRBV6-1 and TRBJ2-3; D remains ambiguous. This receptor was obtained from a man aged 55 to 70 in good health. DNA of the CDR3: TGTGCCAGCAGCTTCCTATACAACCCTTCTAGCACAGATACGCAGTATTTT. This gives the protein CASSFLYNPSSTDTQYF.